This T cell receptor (beta chain) was recovered during a study of T cells in Graves' hyperthyroidism and ophthalmopathy. This clonotype was seen ten or more times. Amplification targeted TCR beta CDR3 regions from RNA transcripts. During a first-round RT-PCR of the TCR CDR3, the HTBI primer set was used. TCRdb re-called the multiplex PCR reads with MiXCR, one entry per CDR3 protein. The sample includes roughly 580,000 distinct CDR3 sequences, about 15% of them seen just once. The CDR3 sequence is 14 residues long. V shed 2 bases and J shed 3 bases, with 11 bases lying between them. Germline V gene data show CDR1 as SNHLY and CDR2 as FYNNEI.

The chain joins TRBV2 to TRBJ2-7, with a weak D call TRBD2 (5 bases). The sequence derives from a woman in her 30s with Graves' hyperthyroidism that later progressed to Graves' ophthalmopathy. The source material was blood. CDR3 amino acids: CASSERAGGYEQYF. CDR3 coding DNA: TGTGCCAGCAGTGAAAGGGCGGGCGGCTACGAGCAGTACTTC. Drawing the rest from reference TRBV2 and TRBJ2-7, the complete variable domain is EPEVTQTPSHQVTQMGQEVILRCVPISNHLYFYWYRQILGQKVEFLVSFYNNEISEKSEIFDDQFSVERPDGSNFTLKIRSTKLEDSAMYFCASSERAGGYEQYFGPGTRLTVT.